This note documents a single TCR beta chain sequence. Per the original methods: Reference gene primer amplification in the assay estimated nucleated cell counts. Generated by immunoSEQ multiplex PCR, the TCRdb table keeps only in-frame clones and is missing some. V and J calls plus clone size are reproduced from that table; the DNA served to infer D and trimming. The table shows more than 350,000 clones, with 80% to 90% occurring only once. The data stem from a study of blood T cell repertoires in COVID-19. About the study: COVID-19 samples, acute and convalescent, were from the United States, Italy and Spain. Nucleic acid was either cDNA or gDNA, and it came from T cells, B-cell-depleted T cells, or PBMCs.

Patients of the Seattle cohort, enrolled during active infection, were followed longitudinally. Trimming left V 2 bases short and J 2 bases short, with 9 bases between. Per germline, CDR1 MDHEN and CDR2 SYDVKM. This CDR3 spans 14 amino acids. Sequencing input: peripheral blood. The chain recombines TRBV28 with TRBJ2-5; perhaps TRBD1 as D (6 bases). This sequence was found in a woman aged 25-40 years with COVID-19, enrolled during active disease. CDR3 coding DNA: TGTGCCAGCAGTTTAAGTCAGGGGCAAGAGACCCAGTACTTC. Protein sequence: CASSLSQGQETQYF.